This T cell receptor beta chain was sequenced for a study of T-cell reconstitution after alpha-beta-depleted transplantation in children. The TCRbeta library was prepared with unique molecular identifiers. A single record per CDR3 protein comes from TCRdb applying MiXCR to the PCR reads. In the table there are about 600,000 distinct CDR3 sequences, 10% of which are singletons. This clonotype was seen many times. The germline V gene encodes CDR1 MNHNS and CDR2 SASEGT. The CDR3 is 15 amino acids. V lost 1 base to trimming and J lost 8 bases; unmatched junction nucleotides: 10. Here the sequenced sample was PBMCs from the stem cell graft donor, taken from the stem cell graft. The TCR was taken from a human donor who donated a stem cell graft to a child with acute myeloid leukemia. The chain employs TRBV6-1 and TRBJ1-1; 7 nucleotides match TRBD1. The CDR3 protein is CASSEGVADRREAFF. CDR3 sequence (DNA): TGTGCCAGCAGTGAAGGGGTTGCGGACAGGCGGGAAGCTTTCTTT.